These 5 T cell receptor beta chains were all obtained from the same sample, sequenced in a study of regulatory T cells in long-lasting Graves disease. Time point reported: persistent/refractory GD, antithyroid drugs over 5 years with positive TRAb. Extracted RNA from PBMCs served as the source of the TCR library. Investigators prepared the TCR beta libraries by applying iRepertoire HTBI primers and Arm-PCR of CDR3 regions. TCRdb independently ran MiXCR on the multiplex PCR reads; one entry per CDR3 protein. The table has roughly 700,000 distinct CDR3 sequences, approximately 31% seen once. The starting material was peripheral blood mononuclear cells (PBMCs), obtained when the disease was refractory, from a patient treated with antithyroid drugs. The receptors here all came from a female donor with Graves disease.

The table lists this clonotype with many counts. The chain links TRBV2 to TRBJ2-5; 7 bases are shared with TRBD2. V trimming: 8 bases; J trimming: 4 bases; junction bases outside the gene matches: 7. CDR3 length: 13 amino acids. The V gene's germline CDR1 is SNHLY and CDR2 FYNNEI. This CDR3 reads CASQRGSIETQYF. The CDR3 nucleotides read TGTGCCAGCCAACGCGGGAGTATAGAGACCCAGTACTTC.

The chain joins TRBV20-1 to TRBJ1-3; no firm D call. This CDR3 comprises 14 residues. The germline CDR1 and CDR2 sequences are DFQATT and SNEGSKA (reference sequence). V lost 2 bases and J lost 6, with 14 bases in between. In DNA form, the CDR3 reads TGCAGTGCTAGATTGGGCAGTTCGGTAAACACCATATATTTT. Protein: CSARLGSSVNTIYF.

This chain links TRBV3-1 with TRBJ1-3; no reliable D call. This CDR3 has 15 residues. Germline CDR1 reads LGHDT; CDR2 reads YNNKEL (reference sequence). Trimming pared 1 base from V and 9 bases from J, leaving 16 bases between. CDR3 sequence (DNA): TGTGCCAGCAGCCAAGTATCTCAGCATTCATTCACCATATATTTT. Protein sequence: CASSQVSQHSFTIYF.

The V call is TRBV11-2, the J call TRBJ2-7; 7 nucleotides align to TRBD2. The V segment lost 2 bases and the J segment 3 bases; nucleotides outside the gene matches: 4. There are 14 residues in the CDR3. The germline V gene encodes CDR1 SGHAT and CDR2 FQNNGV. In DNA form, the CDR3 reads TGTGCCAGCAGCTTAAGTGGGGGGGACTACGAGCAGTACTTC. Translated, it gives CASSLSGGDYEQYF.

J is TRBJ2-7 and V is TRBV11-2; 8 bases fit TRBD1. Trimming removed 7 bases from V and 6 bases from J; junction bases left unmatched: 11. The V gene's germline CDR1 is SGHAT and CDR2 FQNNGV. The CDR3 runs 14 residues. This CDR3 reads CASTTTRQGSEQYF. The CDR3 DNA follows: TGTGCCAGCACCACAACCCGACAGGGGAGCGAGCAGTACTTC.